These 29 T cell receptor beta chains originate from one sample sequenced in a study of cytomegalovirus exposure and HLA in healthy donors. Assay used: immunoSEQ multiplex PCR; TCRdb lists only in-frame clones, some missing. The sample includes over 200,000 clones, about 90% of them seen just once. Sequenced input: PBMCs. The receptors were sampled from a woman under 30 in good health and CMV-seronegative.

The rearrangement uses TRBV5-4 and TRBJ2-1; D gene ambiguous. Germline CDR1 and CDR2: SGHNT and YYREEE (reference sequence). The V and J ends lost 2 bases and 8 bases respectively, with 8 bases between them. The CDR3 sequence is 12 residues long. CDR3 DNA: TGTGCCAGCAGCTTCGGTCTCGATGAGCAGTTCTTC. It is translated as CASSFGLDEQFF.

The genes are TRBV6-4 and TRBJ1-2; no clear D. This CDR3 region has 11 residues. Germline V gene lookup returns CDR1 MRHNA and CDR2 SNTAGT. Deletions cut 10 bases from V and 6 bases from J, with 12 bases between. CDR3 sequence reads: CATQRRDGYTF. As DNA, the CDR3 is TGTGCCACCCAACGGAGGGATGGCTACACCTTC.

The rearrangement links TRBV6-5 to TRBJ1-1; possible D gene TRBD1, 6 bases. Germline lookup yields CDR1 MNHEY and CDR2 SVGAGI. The CDR3 runs to 16 residues. Trimming took off 0 bases at V and 3 bases at J, with 14 bases between the two ends. As DNA, the CDR3 is TGTGCCAGCAGTTACTCGGGGGGCGCGGGGGACACTGAAGCTTTCTTT. Residues: CASSYSGGAGDTEAFF.

The chain recombines TRBV7-9 with TRBJ1-2; perhaps TRBD1 as D (6 bases). The CDR3 has 18 residues. CDR1 is SEHNR, CDR2 FQNEAQ, per germline (reference sequence). The V end was cut by 1 base, the J end by 4 bases, with 22 bases between. The CDR3 region has the DNA TGTGCCAGCAGCTTAGTCCCTTCGGCTCAGGGGTATTTCTATGGCTACACCTTC. It encodes CASSLVPSAQGYFYGYTF.

This rearrangement joins TRBV5-4 to TRBJ2-7; 7 nucleotides match TRBD2. This CDR3 contains 14 residues. V trimming: 1 base; J trimming: 4 bases; junction bases outside the gene matches: 5. In germline, CDR1 is SGHNT, CDR2 YYREEE (reference sequence). CDR3 in DNA: TGTGCCAGCAGCTTGCTGGGGCGGGGGTACGAGCAGTACTTC. Translating gives CASSLLGRGYEQYF.

The chain is built from TRBV6-1 and TRBJ2-4; 8 positions match TRBD2. Germline trimming cut 2 bases from V and 5 bases from J; bases unmatched to any gene: 11. Germline assignment: CDR1 MNHNS and CDR2 SASEGT. There are 17 residues in the CDR3. As DNA, the CDR3 is TGTGCCAGCAGTGAATATATGTTCGGGGGGGAACAAAACATTCAGTACTTC. Translated: CASSEYMFGGEQNIQYF.

This clone was seen only once. This chain uses TRBV6-5 with TRBJ1-1, with D possibly TRBD1 on 5 matching bases. The CDR3 sequence is 14 residues long. Germline V CDR1 and CDR2: MNHEY, SVGAGI. V shed 5 bases and J shed 1 base, with 11 bases lying between them. CDR3 DNA sequence: TGTGCCAGCAGTAGTCACGACAGGAACACTGAAGCTTTCTTT. Encoded protein: CASSSHDRNTEAFF.

The gene calls are TRBV11-2 and TRBJ1-4; maybe TRBD1 (6 bases). There are 17 residues in the CDR3. Germline V gene sequence: CDR1 SGHAT, CDR2 FQNNGV. Trimming cost V 1 base and J 0 bases, with 12 bases left between them. The CDR3 spells CASSLVGGGATNEKLFF. The CDR3 nucleotides read TGTGCCAGCAGCTTAGTCGGTGGGGGCGCAACTAATGAAAAACTGTTTTTT. The full variable domain, rest sourced from reference TRBV11-2 and TRBJ1-4, is EAGVAQSPRYKIIEKRQSVAFWCNPISGHATLYWYQQILGQGPKLLIQFQNNGVVDDSQLPKDRFSAERLKGVDSTLKIQPAKLEDSAVYLCASSLVGGGATNEKLFFGSGTQLSVL.

The chain joins TRBV6-5 to TRBJ1-5; D is ambiguous. CDR1 MNHEY and CDR2 SVGAGI come from the germline V gene. The CDR3 has 15 amino acids. Deletions cut 6 bases from V and 0 bases from J, with 12 bases between. This CDR3 is CASRAEAYSNQPQHF. CDR3 in DNA: TGTGCCAGCAGGGCCGAGGCCTATAGCAATCAGCCCCAGCATTTT.

This chain links TRBV5-1 with TRBJ1-1, with TRBD1 matching over 7 bases. Germline CDR1 is SGHRS and CDR2 is YFSETQ. This CDR3 contains 14 residues. Trimming took 2 bases from V and 5 from J; bases not matched to a gene: 6. The CDR3 is CASSFLKQGTEAFF. DNA of the CDR3: TGCGCCAGCAGCTTCCTTAAACAGGGGACTGAAGCTTTCTTT.

This clone showed up just once. The chain recombines TRBV28 with TRBJ2-7; D is uncertain. The CDR3 has 12 amino acids. Germline values: CDR1 MDHEN, CDR2 SYDVKM. V lost 4 bases, J lost 4 bases, and 8 bases lay in between. The CDR3 protein is CASSSAKYEQYF. Here the CDR3 DNA reads TGTGCCAGCAGTTCCGCGAAATACGAGCAGTACTTC.

This clone was recorded once. The V call is TRBV27, the J call TRBJ1-1, with D perhaps TRBD1 (5 bases). The V end lost 6 bases, the J end lost 5 bases, and 13 bases lay between the germline ends. CDR1 and CDR2 from the germline V gene are MNHEY and SMNVEV (reference sequence). The CDR3 spans 13 residues. As DNA, the CDR3 is TGTGCCAGCAGCCACCTCAGGGAAACTGAAGCTTTCTTT. Protein product: CASSHLRETEAFF.

This sequence joins TRBV5-1 and TRBJ2-2, with a weak D call TRBD1 (5 bases). The CDR3 extends over 15 amino acids. Germline loops: CDR1 SGHRS, CDR2 YFSETQ. The ends were cut back, 2 bases at V and 2 bases at J, with 10 bases in the middle. The CDR3 nucleotides are TGCGCCAGCAGCTTAAGACAGTTAAACACCGGGGAGCTGTTTTTT. Translation: CASSLRQLNTGELFF.

J is TRBJ2-2 and V is TRBV6-1; unclear D gene. This CDR3 is 13 amino acids long. Germline V gene data show CDR1 as MNHNS and CDR2 as SASEGT. V lost 6 bases to trimming and J lost 6 bases, with 11 bases between them. The chain's CDR3 is CASRLGFAGELFF. The CDR3 DNA reads as TGTGCCAGCAGGCTCGGGTTCGCCGGGGAGCTGTTTTTT.

This sequence joins TRBV27 and TRBJ1-1; a possible D gene is TRBD1 (6 bases). V lost 6 bases, J lost 4 bases, and 27 bases lay in between. Germline V CDR1 and CDR2: MNHEY, SMNVEV (reference sequence). The CDR3 has 18 amino acids. The CDR3 DNA reads TGTGCCAGCAGCGACAGGCAACCAGAAAAAAGGGGAATCACTGAAGCTTTCTTT. It translates to CASSDRQPEKRGITEAFF.

This clone was seen many times. The genes are TRBV7-3 and TRBJ1-1; D not resolved. The germline V and J ends were trimmed by 2 bases and 1 base, with 5 bases remaining between them. Germline assignment: CDR1 SGHTA and CDR2 FQGTGA. The CDR3 extends over 13 amino acids. CDR3 nucleotide sequence: TGTGCCAGCAGCTTATCTTCGAACACTGAAGCTTTCTTT. Its translation is CASSLSSNTEAFF.

This clone appeared once. V is TRBV30 and J is TRBJ2-3; D may be TRBD2 (5 bases). Trimming shortened V by 2 bases and J by 1 base, and 10 bases separated the two germline ends. The CDR3 has 14 residues. Germline-derived CDR1 and CDR2 are GTSNPN and SVGIG (reference sequence). CDR3 loop: CAWSNGAGTDTQYF. CDR3 nucleotide sequence: TGTGCCTGGAGTAACGGAGCGGGCACAGATACGCAGTATTTT.

V and J are TRBV27 and TRBJ2-7; D uncertain. With 5 bases removed from V and 6 bases from J, the gap between germline ends came to 11 bases. CDR1 MNHEY and CDR2 SMNVEV come from the germline V gene (reference sequence). The CDR3 runs 12 residues. The CDR3 DNA is TGTGCCAGCAGTCCAACACCTCTCGAGCAGTACTTC. Residues: CASSPTPLEQYF.

This chain joins TRBV2 and TRBJ1-2; the D is unclear. CDR1 is SNHLY, CDR2 FYNNEI, per germline. Trimming took off 0 bases at V and 3 bases at J, with 5 bases between the two ends. This CDR3 comprises 13 residues. This CDR3 reads CASSEARDYGYTF. The DNA of the CDR3 is TGTGCCAGCAGTGAAGCGAGGGACTATGGCTACACCTTC.

The V and J genes are TRBV13 and TRBJ2-6, with D perhaps matching TRBD1 (6 bases). The CDR3 sequence is 14 residues long. Trimming removed 7 bases at V and 0 bases at J, with 7 bases between. Germline V gene lookup returns CDR1 PRHDT and CDR2 FYEKMQ (reference sequence). In nucleotides, the CDR3 is TGTGCCAGCACAGGGGCCTCTGGGGCCAACGTCCTGACTTTC. This gives the protein CASTGASGANVLTF.

V usage is TRBV7-6 and J usage is TRBJ2-1; 8 nucleotides line up with TRBD2. Germline CDR1 and CDR2: SGHVS and FNYEAQ. The CDR3 is 17 residues long. V trimming: 3 bases; J trimming: 6 bases; junction bases outside the gene matches: 13. CDR3 bases: TGTGCCAGCAGCTTCGGGTCCGGGAGGGCCTCCCTCAATGAGCAGTTCTTC. Its protein is CASSFGSGRASLNEQFF.

This chain uses TRBV20-1 with TRBJ1-3; tentative D call: TRBD1 (5 bases). This CDR3 has 11 residues. Germline V gene lookup returns CDR1 DFQATT and CDR2 SNEGSKA (reference sequence). Trimming stripped 8 bases from V and 4 bases from J, with 9 bases between. The CDR3 here is CSQGRGNTIYF. CDR3 sequence (DNA): TGCAGTCAGGGCAGAGGAAACACCATATATTTT.

This chain uses TRBV28 with TRBJ1-2; 8 bases are shared with TRBD1. The V gene's germline CDR1 is MDHEN and CDR2 SYDVKM. The trim removed 2 bases at V and 5 bases at J, leaving 7 bases unmatched. The CDR3 is made up of 15 amino acids. CDR3 sequence: CASSLPRTGLYGYTF. CDR3 nucleotides: TGTGCCAGCAGTTTACCCAGGACAGGGCTTTATGGCTACACCTTC.

The rearrangement links TRBV7-9 to TRBJ1-2; 9 bases map to TRBD1. V lost 3 bases to trimming and J lost 2 bases; unmatched junction nucleotides: 10. From germline, CDR1 is SEHNR and CDR2 FQNEAQ (reference sequence). The CDR3 has 17 amino acids. In DNA, the CDR3 is TGTGCCAGCAGCTTCAGGCCCCGGGACAGGGAAAACTATGGCTACACCTTC. Translating gives CASSFRPRDRENYGYTF.

The rearrangement links TRBV4-1 to TRBJ2-7; 7 bases align to TRBD1. Germline CDR1 is MGHRA and CDR2 is YSYEKL. The V segment lost 1 base and the J segment 7 bases; nucleotides outside the gene matches: 10. This CDR3 contains 15 residues. The CDR3 sequence: CASSQVGEGAQEQYF. CDR3 DNA sequence: TGCGCCAGCAGCCAAGTCGGAGAGGGGGCGCAGGAGCAGTACTTC.

The chain uses TRBV4-2 and TRBJ1-5, with a tentative D call TRBD1 (6 bases). V was clipped by 0 bases and J by 7 bases, with 16 bases between them. From germline, CDR1 is LGHNA and CDR2 YNFKEQ. There are 16 residues in the CDR3. The CDR3 reads CASSQERGGSAQPQHF. The DNA of the CDR3 is TGTGCCAGCAGCCAAGAAAGGGGGGGCTCAGCACAGCCCCAGCATTTT.

V gene TRBV27 combines with J gene TRBJ2-7; 8 bases map to TRBD2. CDR1 MNHEY and CDR2 SMNVEV come from the germline V gene (reference sequence). Germline trimming cut 0 bases from V and 2 bases from J; bases unmatched to any gene: 6. There are 16 residues in the CDR3. DNA for the CDR3: TGTGCCAGCAGTTTATCGATGGGACTAGGGGCCTACGAGCAGTACTTC. It is translated as CASSLSMGLGAYEQYF.

The rearrangement joins TRBV10-1 to TRBJ2-7; a weak D match, TRBD2 (5 bases). Germline V gene sequence: CDR1 WNHNN, CDR2 SYGVQD (reference sequence). V was clipped by 8 bases and J by 5 bases, with 16 bases between them. This CDR3 region has 13 residues. For the CDR3, the DNA is TGCGCCAGCCCAGCGGCGGATCACGACGAGCAGTACTTC. Translated, it gives CASPAADHDEQYF.

The rearrangement uses TRBV10-3 and TRBJ2-3; maybe TRBD1 (6 bases). The CDR3 is 12 residues long. Germline loops: CDR1 ENHRY, CDR2 SYGVKD. Trimming cost V 7 bases and J 4 bases, with 9 bases left between them. The CDR3 nucleotides are TGTGCCATCAAGGGGGAGCCAGATACGCAGTATTTT. Translated: CAIKGEPDTQYF.